The T cell receptor beta chain described here comes from a study of CXCR3-negative and CXCR3-positive naive CD8 T cells. Study-level findings and limits: For CXCR3-positive naive cells, TRB CDR3s were more hydrophobic than those of CXCR3-negative naive cells. In cryopreserved cells, CXCR3 expression partially decreased, and fresh PBMCs were used in most assays.

In germline, CDR1 is SGHTA, CDR2 FQGTGA. This CDR3 comprises 14 residues. A note on this clonotype: As yet, its antigen is unknown.

The method, 5' RACE with UMI labels, was used to prepare the TRB cDNA libraries. Using the 5' RACE reads, TCRdb records one entry per CDR3 protein without DNA. The repertoire table contains tens of thousands of distinct CDR3 sequences. Every CD8+ T cell subset underwent triplicate sorting at around 300,000 cells apiece. The chain employs TRBV7-3 and TRBJ2-2. The sequence was collected from a human donor in good health. Some clones in this sample may be carry-over from other donors' samples. Source material: naive CXCR3+ CD8+ T cells from blood. Described subset: CD45RO-CCR7+CD27+CD95- naive CD8+ T cells expressing CXCR3 (TNR3+). CDR3 loop: CASSLGTNTGELFF.